This is a list of T cell receptor beta chains from one sample in a study of vaccination and CD4 T cells after COVID-19. TCRdb re-called the PCR reads through MiXCR, storing one row per CDR3 protein. This sample yields around 15,000 distinct CDR3 sequences, of which around three fifths are seen a single time; 4.5% to 6.5% belongs to the top ten. No antigen has been assigned to these receptors. Source: CD4+ T cells from blood, cultured in vitro, taken after SARS-CoV-2 vaccination. Receptors were obtained from a human donor who had recovered from COVID-19. CDR3s include the opening cysteine and the closing phenylalanine or tryptophan. Each record gives: clone size, D gene, V gene, J gene, CDR3 DNA, CDR3 protein. A D gene is named only where the DNA matches it firmly. Size is omitted from some rows. Given values are once, few, many or a class for expanded clones.

.,TRBD1,TRBV12-3/TRBV12-4,TRBJ1-2,TGTGCCAGCAGCATACAGGGGTTCGACTATGGCTACACCTTC,CASSIQGFDYGYTF
few,.,TRBV15,TRBJ2-3,TGTGCCACCAGCAGAGATAAGACACCGCCAGATACGCAGTATTTT,CATSRDKTPPDTQYF
.,.,TRBV20-1,TRBJ1-1,TGCAGTGCTAGCTTAGGGACGAACACTGAAGCTTTCTTT,CSASLGTNTEAFF
.,TRBD1,TRBV7-3,TRBJ2-2,TGTGCCAGCAGCCCCGTAACCGGGACAGTCGGCCGGGAGCTGTTTTTT,CASSPVTGTVGRELFF
.,TRBD1,TRBV4-3,TRBJ1-1,TGCGCCAGCAGCCCGGGACAGGGGGTCGCTGAAGCTTTCTTT,CASSPGQGVAEAFF
.,.,TRBV2,TRBJ1-1,TGTGCCAGCAGAGACCCTGGCGGATTCGGGACTGAAGCTTTCTTT,CASRDPGGFGTEAFF
.,.,TRBV7-2,TRBJ1-3,TGTGCCAGCAGGGGGGACTCTGGAAACACCATATATTTT,CASRGDSGNTIYF
.,.,TRBV7-2,TRBJ1-3,TGTGCCAGCAGCTTATTGTTTTCGGGTAACACTGGAAACACCATATATTTT,CASSLLFSGNTGNTIYF
.,.,TRBV6-5,TRBJ1-1,TGTGCCAGCAGTTACAGGGACGCGAACACTGAAGCTTTCTTT,CASSYRDANTEAFF
.,TRBD1,TRBV20-1,TRBJ2-7,TGCAGTGCCGAGGGCGGGACAGGAGCCTACGAGCAGTACTTC,CSAEGGTGAYEQYF
.,TRBD1,TRBV6-5,TRBJ2-3,TGTGCCAGCAGTTACTCAGAGACAGGGTGGACGCAGTATTTT,CASSYSETGWTQYF
.,.,TRBV6-2/TRBV6-3,TRBJ1-1,TGTGCCAGCAGGAACAATATCCAGACGAAAAACACTGAAGCTTTCTTT,CASRNNIQTKNTEAFF
.,TRBD2,TRBV24-1,TRBJ2-1,TGTGCCACCAGTGGAGTGCGGGGGTCGAGCTCCTACAATGAGCAGTTCTTC,CATSGVRGSSSYNEQFF
.,.,TRBV20-1,TRBJ1-1,TGCAGCGCGTCGCGGGGGGGGATGAACACTGAAGCTTTCTTT,CSASRGGMNTEAFF
few,.,TRBV20-1,TRBJ1-2,TGCAGTGCTAGAGGGTCCCAGGGAATGAGCTACACCTTC,CSARGSQGMSYTF
.,TRBD1,TRBV3-1,TRBJ2-7,TGTGCCAGCAGCCAGGACAGGGGGTACGAGCAGTACTTC,CASSQDRGYEQYF
.,.,TRBV19,TRBJ1-5,TGTGCCAGTAGTATAGGGGATAGCAATCAGCCCCAGCATTTT,CASSIGDSNQPQHF
.,TRBD1,TRBV9,TRBJ1-1,TGTGCCAGCAGCGCGACGACAGGGATGAACACTGAAGCTTTCTTT,CASSATTGMNTEAFF
few,.,TRBV19,TRBJ1-1,TGTGCCAGTAGCCACAGGACGAACACTGAAGCTTTCTTT,CASSHRTNTEAFF
.,TRBD1,TRBV29-1,TRBJ2-7,TGCAGCGTACGGACAGGGGGCTTCCACGAGCAGTACTTC,CSVRTGGFHEQYF
.,.,TRBV28,TRBJ1-6,TGTGCCAGCACCCTTCAACTCATGAGCTCCTATAATTCACCCCTCCACTTT,CASTLQLMSSYNSPLHF
.,TRBD2,TRBV28,TRBJ2-4,TGTGCCAGCAGCCCATTACTAGCGGGAGGGAAAAACATTCAGTACTTC,CASSPLLAGGKNIQYF
few,.,TRBV11-3,TRBJ2-7,TGTGCCAGCAGCTCGGGGGCGGTTAGCTCCTACGAGCAGTACTTC,CASSSGAVSSYEQYF
.,.,TRBV4-1,TRBJ1-2,TGCGCCAGCAGCCAAGGGTCTCAGGGCAAGGACGGCTACACCTTC,CASSQGSQGKDGYTF
.,.,TRBV7-3,TRBJ2-2,TGTGCCAGCAGCCAGGACAGGAACACCGGGGAGCTGTTTTTT,CASSQDRNTGELFF
few,.,TRBV7-8,TRBJ1-4,TGTGCCAGCACCCCGCCGGGGGGAGGGAAACTGTTTTTT,CASTPPGGGKLFF
.,TRBD1,TRBV20-1,TRBJ1-2,TGCAGTGCTCTAAAACCGGGACAGGGACTAGCTAACTATGGCTACACCTTC,CSALKPGQGLANYGYTF
.,.,TRBV12-3/TRBV12-4,TRBJ1-1,TGTGCCAGCAGTTTAGCGCTCGGGAAACATGAAGCTTTCTTT,CASSLALGKHEAFF
.,.,TRBV6-1,TRBJ1-2,TGTGCCAGCATACGGACAGCCAACTATGGCTACACCTTC,CASIRTANYGYTF
.,.,TRBV7-9,TRBJ1-1,TGTGCCAGCAGCTTAAATAGCCCAGATAGTAGTGAAGCTTTCTTT,CASSLNSPDSSEAFF
few,.,TRBV7-2,TRBJ1-1,TGTGCCAGCAGCCCGGGGGCCACTGAAGCTTTCTTT,CASSPGATEAFF
once,TRBD1,TRBV12-3/TRBV12-4,TRBJ2-6,TGTGCCGACGGACAGGGCCCCTCTGGGGCCAACGTCCTGACTTTC,CADGQGPSGANVLTF
once,.,TRBV19,TRBJ1-5,TGTGCCAGTAGTTCCGGGGGTCGCGATCAGCCCCAGCATTTT,CASSSGGRDQPQHF
.,TRBD1,TRBV20-1,TRBJ1-1,TGCAGTGCTAGACCCGGACAGGGAGGCACTGAAGCTTTCTTT,CSARPGQGGTEAFF
.,.,TRBV6-2/TRBV6-3,TRBJ1-5,TGTGCCAGCAGTTCCATGGCGTCCAGCAATCAGCCCCAGCATTTT,CASSSMASSNQPQHF
few,TRBD1,TRBV15,TRBJ1-2,TGTGCCACCAGCAGAGGGCACAGGGGGGGCTATGGCTACACCTTC,CATSRGHRGGYGYTF
.,.,TRBV20-1,TRBJ2-3,TGCAGTGCTAAAGCGACAGTAGATACGCAGTATTTT,CSAKATVDTQYF
.,.,TRBV6-1,TRBJ2-1,TGTGCCAGCAGTGGGACAAGCAATGAGCAGTTCTTC,CASSGTSNEQFF
.,.,TRBV11-3,TRBJ1-5,TGTGCCAGCAGCACTCGGGATCGCAATCAGCCCCAGCATTTT,CASSTRDRNQPQHF